A single T cell receptor (beta chain) is shown here with its context. This specimen comes from a study of blood T cell repertoires in COVID-19. Germline V gene sequence: CDR1 SGHRS, CDR2 YFSETQ. The CDR3 has 16 amino acids. V lost 4 bases, J lost 4 bases, and 11 bases stayed unmatched. The method was immunoSEQ multiplex PCR; TCRdb's version includes in-frame clones alone and lacks a portion of them. This table has about 240,000 clones, roughly 83% appearing once. The sequenced sample consisted of peripheral blood. J is TRBJ2-5 and V is TRBV5-1, with 9 bases matching TRBD2. This clonotype was obtained from a man at least 80 years old with acute or convalescent COVID-19. Here the CDR3 reads CASSPPASGNPETQYF. The CDR3 DNA sequence: TGCGCCAGCAGCCCCCCGGCTAGCGGGAACCCAGAGACCCAGTACTTC.